Reported below is one TCR beta chain. The sample belongs to a study of response to subunit inactivated influenza vaccine. TCRdb passed the RT-PCR reads through MiXCR, listing each CDR3 protein once. The sample lists more than 500,000 distinct CDR3 sequences, over 9% occurring once. Trimming cost V 3 bases and J 4 bases; bases outside gene matches: 7. CDR3 length equals 14 residues. The germline V gene encodes CDR1 DFQATT and CDR2 SNEGSKA (reference sequence). This sample was shared with a second study, whose subject was T cells expressing NK-cell markers. From that study: UMIs were included in TCR beta cDNA generated by 5'RACE template switching. Cells sorted as CD3+CD56+NKG2C+, CD3+CD56+NKG2C- and CD3+CD56-NKG2C+ T cells supplied the TCR beta repertoires. CD8+ T cells in over 5 donors included dominant NKG2C+ clonotypes at roughly 1.0-8%.

This TCR was sampled from a man aged 45-65 years who received an inactivated influenza vaccine. Here the sequenced sample was PBMCs from blood, taken on the day of vaccination. The J gene is TRBJ2-3, the V gene TRBV20-1; TRBD2 matches 7 bases. The CDR3 is CSASGGRGSDTQYF. As DNA, the CDR3 is TGCAGTGCTAGTGGTGGGAGGGGATCAGATACGCAGTATTTT.